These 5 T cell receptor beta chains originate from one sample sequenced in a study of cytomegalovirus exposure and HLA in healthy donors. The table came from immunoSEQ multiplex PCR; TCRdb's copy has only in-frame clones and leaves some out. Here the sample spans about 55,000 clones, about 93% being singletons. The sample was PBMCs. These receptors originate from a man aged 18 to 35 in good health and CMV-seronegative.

CDR3 nucleotides: TGTGCCAGTAGTATTAGAGGACAGAGTAATCAGCCCCAGCATTTT. This encodes CASSIRGQSNQPQHF. V and J are TRBV19 and TRBJ1-5; maybe TRBD1 (6 bases). This CDR3 region has 15 residues. The V end lost 3 bases, the J end lost 4 bases, and 13 bases lay between the germline ends. CDR1 LNHDA and CDR2 SQIVND come from the germline V gene (reference sequence).

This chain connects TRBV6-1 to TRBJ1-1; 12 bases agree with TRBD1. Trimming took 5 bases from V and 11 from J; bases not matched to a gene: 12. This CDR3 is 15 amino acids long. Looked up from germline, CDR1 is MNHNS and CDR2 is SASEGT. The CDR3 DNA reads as TGTGCCAGCAGTCCAAGGGTGGGACAGGGGGCGTCTGCTTTCTTT. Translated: CASSPRVGQGASAFF.

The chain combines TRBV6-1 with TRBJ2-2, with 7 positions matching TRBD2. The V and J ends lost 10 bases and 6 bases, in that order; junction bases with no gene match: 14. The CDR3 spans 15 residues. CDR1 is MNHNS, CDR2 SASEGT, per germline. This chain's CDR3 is CAIQLGRESSGELFF. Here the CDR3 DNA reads TGTGCCATTCAACTGGGGCGGGAGTCTTCCGGGGAGCTGTTTTTT.

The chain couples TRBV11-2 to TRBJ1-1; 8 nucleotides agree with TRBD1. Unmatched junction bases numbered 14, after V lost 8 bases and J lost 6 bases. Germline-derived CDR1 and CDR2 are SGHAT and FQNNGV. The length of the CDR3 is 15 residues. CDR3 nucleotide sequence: TGTGCCAGCGCCAAGGTCCAGGGGGCTCGGGCTGAAGCTTTCTTT. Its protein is CASAKVQGARAEAFF.

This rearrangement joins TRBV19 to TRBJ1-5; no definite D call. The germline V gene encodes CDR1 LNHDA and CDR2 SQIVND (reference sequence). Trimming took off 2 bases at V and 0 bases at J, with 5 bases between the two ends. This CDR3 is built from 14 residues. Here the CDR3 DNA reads TGTGCCAGTAGTATAACATATAGCAATCAGCCCCAGCATTTT. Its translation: CASSITYSNQPQHF. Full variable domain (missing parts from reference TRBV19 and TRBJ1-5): DGGITQSPKYLFRKEGQNVTLSCEQNLNHDAMYWYRQDPGQGLRLIYYSQIVNDFQKGDIAEGYSVSREKKESFPLTVTSAQKNPTAFYLCASSITYSNQPQHFGDGTRLSIL.